The clone carrying this T cell receptor beta chain was counted ten times or more. Antigen specificity is unknown. This record comes from a study of neurological immune-mediated disorders. Study-wide points: The study found the most TCR clonal expansion in HTLV-1-associated myelopathy and the least in multiple sclerosis, below healthy controls.

The cDNA was synthesized by means of template-switch 5'RACE, which was carried out with 10-nucleotide random UMIs. TCRdb reprocessed the 5' RACE reads via MiXCR and lists one record per CDR3 protein. The sample has tens of thousands of distinct CDR3 sequences, roughly 14% seen once. Unsorted libraries were generated from 2 million PBMCs. These cells had been stored in RNAlater at -80 C. The CDR3 consists of 13 residues. Germline V gives CDR1 DFQATT, CDR2 SNEGSKA (reference sequence). The V and J ends lost 1 base and 2 bases respectively, with 6 bases between them. This TCR was recovered from a woman aged 45-60 years in good health. The V gene is TRBV20-1, the J gene TRBJ1-5; weak D call: TRBD1 (5 bases). Sequenced: PBMCs. CDR3 residues: CSARGGGNQPQHF. CDR3 DNA: TGCAGTGCTAGAGGGGGGGGCAATCAGCCCCAGCATTTT.